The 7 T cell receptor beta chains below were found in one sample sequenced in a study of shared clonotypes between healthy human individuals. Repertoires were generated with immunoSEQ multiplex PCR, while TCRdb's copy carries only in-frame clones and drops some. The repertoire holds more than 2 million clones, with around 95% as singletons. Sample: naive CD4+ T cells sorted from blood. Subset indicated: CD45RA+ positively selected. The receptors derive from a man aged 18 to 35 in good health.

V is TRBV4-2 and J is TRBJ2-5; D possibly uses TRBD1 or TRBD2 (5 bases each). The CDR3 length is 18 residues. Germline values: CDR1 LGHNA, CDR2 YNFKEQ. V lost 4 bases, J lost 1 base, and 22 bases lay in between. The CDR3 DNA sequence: TGTGCCAGCAGCCCGCAAGGATTCAAGGGGACGGGCCAAGAGACCCAGTACTTC. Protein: CASSPQGFKGTGQETQYF.

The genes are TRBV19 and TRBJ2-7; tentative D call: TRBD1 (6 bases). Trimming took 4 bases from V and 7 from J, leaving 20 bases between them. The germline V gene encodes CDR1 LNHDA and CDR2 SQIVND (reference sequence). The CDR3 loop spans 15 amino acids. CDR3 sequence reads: CASSSRSGTPGEQYF. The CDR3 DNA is TGTGCCAGTAGTAGCCGTTCCGGGACACCCGGGGAGCAGTACTTC.

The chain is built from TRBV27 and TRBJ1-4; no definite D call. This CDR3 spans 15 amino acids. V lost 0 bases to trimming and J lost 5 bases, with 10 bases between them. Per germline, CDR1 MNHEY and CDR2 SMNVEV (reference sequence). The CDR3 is CASSLSRRGNEKLFF. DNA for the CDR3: TGTGCCAGCAGTTTATCGCGTAGAGGGAATGAAAAACTGTTTTTT.

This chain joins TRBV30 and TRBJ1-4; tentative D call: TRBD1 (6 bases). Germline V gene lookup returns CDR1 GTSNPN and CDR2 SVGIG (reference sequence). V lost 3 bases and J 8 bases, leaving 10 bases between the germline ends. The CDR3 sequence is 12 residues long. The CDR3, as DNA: TGTGCCTGGAGCGGGACACGCGAAAAACTGTTTTTT. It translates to CAWSGTREKLFF.

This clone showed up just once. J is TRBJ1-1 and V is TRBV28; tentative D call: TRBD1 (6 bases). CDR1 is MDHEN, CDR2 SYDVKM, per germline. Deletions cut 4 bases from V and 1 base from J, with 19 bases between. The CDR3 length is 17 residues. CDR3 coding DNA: TGTGCCAGCAGTTCCCCCGTGGGGGGGCGAAGGAACACTGAAGCTTTCTTT. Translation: CASSSPVGGRRNTEAFF.

The DNA of the CDR3 is TGTGCCAGCAGGGCGGGGGCCCAAGAGACCCAGTACTTC. Translating it yields CASRAGAQETQYF. V and J are TRBV6-5 and TRBJ2-5; perhaps TRBD2 as D (7 bases). Looked up from germline, CDR1 is MNHEY and CDR2 is SVGAGI. Trimming pared 6 bases from V and 1 base from J, leaving 9 bases between. This CDR3 has 13 amino acids.

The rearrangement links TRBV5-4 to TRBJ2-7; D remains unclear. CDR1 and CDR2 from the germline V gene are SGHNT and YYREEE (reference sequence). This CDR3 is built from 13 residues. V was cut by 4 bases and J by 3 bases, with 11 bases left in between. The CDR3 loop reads CASSVRNDYEQYF. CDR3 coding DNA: TGTGCCAGCAGCGTGAGGAACGACTACGAGCAGTACTTC. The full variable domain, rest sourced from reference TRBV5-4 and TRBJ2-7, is ETGVTQSPTHLIKTRGQQVTLRCSSQSGHNTVSWYQQALGQGPQFIFQYYREEENGRGNFPPRFSGLQFPNYSSELNVNALELDDSALYLCASSVRNDYEQYFGPGTRLTVT.